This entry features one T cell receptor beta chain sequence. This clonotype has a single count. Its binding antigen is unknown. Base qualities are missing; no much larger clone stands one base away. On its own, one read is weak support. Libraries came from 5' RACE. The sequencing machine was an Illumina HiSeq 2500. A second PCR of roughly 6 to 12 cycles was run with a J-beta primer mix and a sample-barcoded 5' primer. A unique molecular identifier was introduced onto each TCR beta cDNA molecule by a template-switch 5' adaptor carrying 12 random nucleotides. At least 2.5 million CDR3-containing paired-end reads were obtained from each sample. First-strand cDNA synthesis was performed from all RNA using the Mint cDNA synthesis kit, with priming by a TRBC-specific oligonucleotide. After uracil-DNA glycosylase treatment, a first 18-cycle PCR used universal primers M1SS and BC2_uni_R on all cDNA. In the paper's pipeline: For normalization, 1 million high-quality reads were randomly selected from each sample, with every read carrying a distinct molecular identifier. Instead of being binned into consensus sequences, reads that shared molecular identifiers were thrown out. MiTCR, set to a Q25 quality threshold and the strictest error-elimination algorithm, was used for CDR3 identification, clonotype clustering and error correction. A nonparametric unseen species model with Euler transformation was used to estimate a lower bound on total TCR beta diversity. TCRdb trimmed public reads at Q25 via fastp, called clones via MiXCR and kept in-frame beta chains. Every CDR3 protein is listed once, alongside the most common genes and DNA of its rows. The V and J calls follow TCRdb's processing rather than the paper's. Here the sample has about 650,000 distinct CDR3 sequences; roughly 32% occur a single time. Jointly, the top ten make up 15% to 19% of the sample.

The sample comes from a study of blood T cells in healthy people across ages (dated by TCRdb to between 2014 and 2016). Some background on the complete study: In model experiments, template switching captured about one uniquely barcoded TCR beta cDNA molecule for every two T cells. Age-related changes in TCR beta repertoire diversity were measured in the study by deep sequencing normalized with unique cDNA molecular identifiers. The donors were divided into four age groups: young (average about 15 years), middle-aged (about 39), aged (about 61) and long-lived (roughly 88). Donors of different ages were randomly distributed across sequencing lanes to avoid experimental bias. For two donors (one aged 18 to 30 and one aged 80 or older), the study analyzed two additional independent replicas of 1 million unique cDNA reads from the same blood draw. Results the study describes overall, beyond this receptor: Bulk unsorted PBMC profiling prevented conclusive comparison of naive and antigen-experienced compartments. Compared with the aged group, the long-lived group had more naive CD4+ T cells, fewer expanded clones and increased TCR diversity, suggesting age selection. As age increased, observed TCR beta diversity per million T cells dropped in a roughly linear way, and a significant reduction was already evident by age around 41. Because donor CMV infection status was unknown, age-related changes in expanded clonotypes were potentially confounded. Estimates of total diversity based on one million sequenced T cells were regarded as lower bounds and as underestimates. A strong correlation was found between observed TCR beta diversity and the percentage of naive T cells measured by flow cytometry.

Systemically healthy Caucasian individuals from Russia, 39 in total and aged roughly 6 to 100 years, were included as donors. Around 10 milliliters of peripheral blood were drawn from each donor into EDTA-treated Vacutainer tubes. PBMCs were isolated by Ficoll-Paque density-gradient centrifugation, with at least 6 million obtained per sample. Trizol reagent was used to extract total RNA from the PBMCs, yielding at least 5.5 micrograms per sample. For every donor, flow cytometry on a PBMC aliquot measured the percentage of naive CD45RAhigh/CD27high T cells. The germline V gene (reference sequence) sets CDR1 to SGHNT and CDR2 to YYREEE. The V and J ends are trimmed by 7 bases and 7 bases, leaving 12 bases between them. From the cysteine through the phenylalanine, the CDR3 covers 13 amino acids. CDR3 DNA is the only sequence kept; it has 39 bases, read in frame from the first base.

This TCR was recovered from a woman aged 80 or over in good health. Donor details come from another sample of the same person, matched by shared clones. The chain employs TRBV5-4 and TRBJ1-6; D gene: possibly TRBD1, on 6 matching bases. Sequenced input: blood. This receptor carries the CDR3 CASGTTGNSPLHF. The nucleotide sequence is TGTGCCAGCGGGACAACAGGAAATTCACCCCTCCACTTT. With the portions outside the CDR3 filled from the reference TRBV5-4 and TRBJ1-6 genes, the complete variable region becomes ETGVTQSPTHLIKTRGQQVTLRCSSQSGHNTVSWYQQALGQGPQFIFQYYREEENGRGNFPPRFSGLQFPNYSSELNVNALELDDSALYLCASGTTGNSPLHFGNGTRLTVT.